The sequence of this T cell receptor beta chain was determined in a study of Graves' ophthalmopathy and Graves' hyperthyroidism. Study outcomes and limitations: In blood appeared most of the expanded thyroid clonotypes whose frequency exceeded 0.001.

As regards this clonotype: Its antigen is still unknown.

CDR1 is MGHDK and CDR2 is SYGVNS in the germline V gene. This CDR3 contains 13 residues. V was clipped by 2 bases and J by 5 bases; unmatched bases: 2. Amplified material comprised TCR beta CDR3 regions derived from RNA transcripts. First-round RT-PCR with HTBI primers preceded a second-round multiplex PCR. TCRdb passed the multiplex PCR reads through MiXCR, listing each CDR3 protein once. Among 400,000 or so distinct CDR3 sequences listed, about a sixth were seen once. The receptor was derived from an adult woman with stable Graves' hyperthyroidism. Sequencing was performed on peripheral blood. The chain uses TRBV25-1 and TRBJ2-5; 7 bases map to TRBD2. CDR3 protein: CASSERGGETQYF. The CDR3, as DNA: TGTGCCAGCAGTGAACGGGGAGGGGAGACCCAGTACTTC.